This T cell receptor beta chain was captured in a study of shared clonotypes between healthy human individuals. Findings and limits, study-wide: Of the naive CD4 clonotypes, roughly 5% were shared across a few donors.

CD45RA-negative memory and CD45RA+ naive subsets were split from the CD4+ cells. Note on this clone: The antigen is not known.

The germline CDR1 and CDR2 sequences are SGHTA and FQGTGA. The CDR3 spans 15 residues. V trimming: 5 bases; J trimming: 6 bases; junction bases outside the gene matches: 7. Samples underwent the assay at deep level. For every subset, genomic DNA was evenly distributed across several immunoSEQ plates. Only in-frame clones appear in the TCRdb table, and some are missing; sequencing was by immunoSEQ multiplex PCR. Counted here are hundreds of thousands of clones, around three quarters occurring once; the ten biggest clones make up around 2%. This TCR came from a woman aged 30 to 39 in good health. This chain links TRBV7-3 with TRBJ2-5; 12 bases match TRBD2. Sequenced sample: memory CD4+ T cells sorted from blood. Noted subset: CD45RA-negative fraction. The chain's CDR3 is CASSPRLAGDKTQYF. The CDR3 nucleotides are TGTGCCAGCAGCCCCAGACTAGCGGGAGATAAGACCCAGTACTTC.